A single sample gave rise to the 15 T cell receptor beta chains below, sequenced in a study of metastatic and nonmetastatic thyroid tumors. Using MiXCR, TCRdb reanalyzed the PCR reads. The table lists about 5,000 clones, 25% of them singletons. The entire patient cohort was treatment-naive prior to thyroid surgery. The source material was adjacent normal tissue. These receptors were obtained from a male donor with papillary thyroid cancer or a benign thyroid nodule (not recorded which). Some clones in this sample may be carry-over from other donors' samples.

The CDR3 region is CASSPRPGHYEQYF. DNA for the CDR3: TGTGCCAGCAGCCCCCGGCCAGGGCACTACGAGCAGTACTTC. This sequence joins TRBV11-2 and TRBJ2-7; tentatively, D is TRBD1 (5 bases). Germline CDR1 SGHAT, CDR2 FQNNGV. V was trimmed by 5 bases and J by 3 bases, leaving 14 bases between them. This CDR3 is 14 amino acids long. The full variable domain, its missing parts supplied by reference TRBV11-2 and TRBJ2-7, is EAGVAQSPRYKIIEKRQSVAFWCNPISGHATLYWYQQILGQGPKLLIQFQNNGVVDDSQLPKDRFSAERLKGVDSTLKIQPAKLEDSAVYLCASSPRPGHYEQYFGPGTRLTVT.

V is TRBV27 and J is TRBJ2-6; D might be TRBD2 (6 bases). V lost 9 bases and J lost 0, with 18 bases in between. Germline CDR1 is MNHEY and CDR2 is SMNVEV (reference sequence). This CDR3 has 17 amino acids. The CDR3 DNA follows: TGTGCCAGTTCCCGAGGGACGGGGGTCTCTGGGGCCAACGTCCTGACTTTC. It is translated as CASSRGTGVSGANVLTF. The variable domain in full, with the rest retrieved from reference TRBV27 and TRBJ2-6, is EAQVTQNPRYLITVTGKKLTVTCSQNMNHEYMSWYRQDPGLGLRQIYYSMNVEVTDKGDVPEGYKVSRKEKRNFPLILESPSPNQTSLYFCASSRGTGVSGANVLTFGAGSRLTVL.

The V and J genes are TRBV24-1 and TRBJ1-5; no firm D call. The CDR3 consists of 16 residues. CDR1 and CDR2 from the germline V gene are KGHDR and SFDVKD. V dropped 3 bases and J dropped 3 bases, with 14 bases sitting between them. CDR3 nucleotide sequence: TGTGCCACCAGTGATGGGCAGTTGGGAAACAATCAGCCCCAGCATTTT. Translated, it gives CATSDGQLGNNQPQHF.

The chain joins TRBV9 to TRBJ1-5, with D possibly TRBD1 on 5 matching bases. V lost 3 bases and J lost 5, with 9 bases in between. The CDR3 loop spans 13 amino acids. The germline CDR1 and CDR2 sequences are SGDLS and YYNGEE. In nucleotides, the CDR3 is TGTGCCAGCAGCGCAGGGTACGATCAGCCCCAGCATTTT. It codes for CASSAGYDQPQHF.

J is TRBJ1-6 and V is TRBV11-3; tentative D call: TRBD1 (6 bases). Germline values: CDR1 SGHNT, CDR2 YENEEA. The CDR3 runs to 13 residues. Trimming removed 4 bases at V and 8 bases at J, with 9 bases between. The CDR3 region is CASSSSGDSPLHF. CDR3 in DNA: TGTGCCAGCAGCTCTTCAGGGGATTCACCCCTCCACTTT.

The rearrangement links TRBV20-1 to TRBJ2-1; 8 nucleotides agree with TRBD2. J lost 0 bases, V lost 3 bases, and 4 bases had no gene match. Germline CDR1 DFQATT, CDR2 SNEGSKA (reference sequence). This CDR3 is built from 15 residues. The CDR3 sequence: CSARGSGSSYNEQFF. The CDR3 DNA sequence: TGCAGTGCTAGGGGAAGCGGGAGCTCCTACAATGAGCAGTTCTTC.

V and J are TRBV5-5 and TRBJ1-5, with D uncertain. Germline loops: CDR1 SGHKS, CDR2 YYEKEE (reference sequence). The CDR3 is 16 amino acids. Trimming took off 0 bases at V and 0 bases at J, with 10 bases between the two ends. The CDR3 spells CASSLVAADSNQPQHF. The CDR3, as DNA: TGTGCCAGCAGCTTGGTGGCAGCTGATAGCAATCAGCCCCAGCATTTT.

The CDR3 DNA is TGTGCCAGCAGTCCGGGACCTAACTATGGCTACACCTTC. Protein sequence: CASSPGPNYGYTF. This chain joins TRBV6-1 and TRBJ1-2, with D perhaps matching TRBD1 (5 bases). The germline V gene encodes CDR1 MNHNS and CDR2 SASEGT. CDR3 length: 13 residues. Trimming pared 5 bases from V and 0 bases from J, leaving 7 bases between.

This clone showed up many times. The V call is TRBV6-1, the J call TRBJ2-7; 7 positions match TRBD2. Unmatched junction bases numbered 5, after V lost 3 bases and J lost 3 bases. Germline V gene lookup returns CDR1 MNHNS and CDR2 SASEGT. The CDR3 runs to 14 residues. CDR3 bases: TGTGCCAGCAGTGAGGCGGGGGTCGTCTACGAGCAGTACTTC. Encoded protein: CASSEAGVVYEQYF.

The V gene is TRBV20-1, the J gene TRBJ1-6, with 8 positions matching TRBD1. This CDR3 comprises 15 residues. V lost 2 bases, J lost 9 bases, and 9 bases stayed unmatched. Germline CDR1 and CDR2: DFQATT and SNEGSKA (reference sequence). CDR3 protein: CSARPRDRHPSPLHF. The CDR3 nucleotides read TGCAGTGCTAGACCCCGGGACAGGCACCCTTCACCCCTCCACTTT.

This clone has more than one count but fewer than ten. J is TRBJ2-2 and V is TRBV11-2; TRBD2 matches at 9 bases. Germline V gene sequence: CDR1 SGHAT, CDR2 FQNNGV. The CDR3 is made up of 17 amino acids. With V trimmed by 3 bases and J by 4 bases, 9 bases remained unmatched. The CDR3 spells CASSFPSGVAGTGELFF. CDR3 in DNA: TGTGCCAGCAGCTTTCCTAGCGGGGTAGCGGGCACCGGGGAGCTGTTTTTT. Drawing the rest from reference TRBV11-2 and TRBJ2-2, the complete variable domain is EAGVAQSPRYKIIEKRQSVAFWCNPISGHATLYWYQQILGQGPKLLIQFQNNGVVDDSQLPKDRFSAERLKGVDSTLKIQPAKLEDSAVYLCASSFPSGVAGTGELFFGEGSRLTVL.

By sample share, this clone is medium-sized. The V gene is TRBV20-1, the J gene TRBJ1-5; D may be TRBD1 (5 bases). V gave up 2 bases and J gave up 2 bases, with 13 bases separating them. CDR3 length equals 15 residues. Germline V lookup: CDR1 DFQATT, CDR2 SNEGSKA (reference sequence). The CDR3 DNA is TGCAGTGCTAGACCCGGGACCGTGGGCAATCAGCCCCAGCATTTT. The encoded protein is CSARPGTVGNQPQHF.

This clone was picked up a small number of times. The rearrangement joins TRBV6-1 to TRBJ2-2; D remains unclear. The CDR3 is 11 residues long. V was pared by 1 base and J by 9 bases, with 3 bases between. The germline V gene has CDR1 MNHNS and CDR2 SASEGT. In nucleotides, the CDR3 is TGTGCCAGCAGTGAAGGATGGGAGCTGTTTTTT. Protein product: CASSEGWELFF.

Here the CDR3 DNA reads TGCGCCAGCAGCCCCCCGGGACAGGGGATAGGAGGCACTGAAGCTTTCTTT. The encoded protein is CASSPPGQGIGGTEAFF. V and J are TRBV4-1 and TRBJ1-1, with 10 bases fitting TRBD1. CDR3 size: 17 residues. V lost 4 bases to trimming and J lost 4 bases; unmatched junction nucleotides: 12. The germline CDR1 and CDR2 sequences are MGHRA and YSYEKL.

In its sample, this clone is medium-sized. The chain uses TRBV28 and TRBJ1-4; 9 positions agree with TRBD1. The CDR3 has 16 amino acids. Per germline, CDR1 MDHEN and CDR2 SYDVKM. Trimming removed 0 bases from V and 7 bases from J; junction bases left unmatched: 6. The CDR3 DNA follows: TGTGCCAGCAGTTTATGGACCGGGACAGGGATTGAAAAACTGTTTTTT. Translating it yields CASSLWTGTGIEKLFF.